The 13 T cell receptor beta chains below come from one sample, sequenced in a study of T cell repertoires in cytomegalovirus infection. MiXCR was run by TCRdb on the reads, yielding one entry per CDR3 protein. Altogether hundreds of thousands of distinct CDR3 sequences are present, approximately 32% being singletons, with the ten largest covering 12% to 15%. The sample comprised PBMCs. These receptors were collected from a human donor in good health (CMV status not recorded). Some clones in this sample may be carry-over from other donors' samples.

In this sample, this clonotype turned up a few times. This chain links TRBV12-3 or TRBV12-4 with TRBJ2-1; perhaps TRBD1 as D (6 bases). The V end was cut by 6 bases, the J end by 8 bases, with 11 bases between. CDR3 length: 12 amino acids. CDR3 region: CASSHREYEQFF. Here the CDR3 DNA reads TGTGCCAGCAGCCACAGGGAGTATGAGCAGTTCTTC.

This clonotype was observed a handful of times. The chain is built from TRBV5-4 and TRBJ2-7, with 9 bases matching TRBD1. The CDR3 sequence is 15 residues long. CDR1 is SGHNT, CDR2 YYREEE, per germline (reference sequence). Trimming at V came to 5 bases and at J to 4 bases, leaving 10 bases not matched to a gene. CDR3 sequence reads: CASSYPGTGWYEQYF. The CDR3 nucleotides are TGTGCCAGCAGTTATCCCGGGACAGGGTGGTACGAGCAGTACTTC.

V and J are TRBV12-3 or TRBV12-4 and TRBJ2-7; 7 nucleotides line up with TRBD2. The V gene end was trimmed by 6 bases and the J gene end by 2 bases; junction bases not matched to a gene: 7. The CDR3 loop spans 14 amino acids. This CDR3 reads CASSGAAGAYEQYF. In DNA, the CDR3 is TGTGCCAGCAGCGGCGCGGCGGGAGCCTACGAGCAGTACTTC.

The chain recombines TRBV18 with TRBJ2-3; D is ambiguous. Germline CDR1 reads KGHSH; CDR2 reads LQKENI. The CDR3 runs 12 residues. V was shortened by 5 bases and J by 2 bases, with 5 bases between the two germline ends. The CDR3 sequence is CASSTPTDTQYF. The CDR3 DNA is TGTGCCAGCTCAACTCCCACAGATACGCAGTATTTT.

V usage is TRBV7-8 and J usage is TRBJ2-7; 7 bases align to TRBD1. After removal of 2 bases from V and 1 base from J, the junction contained 2 bases not matched to a gene. CDR3 length: 14 amino acids. Germline lookup yields CDR1 SGHVS and CDR2 FQNEAQ. CDR3 in amino acids: CASSLNRGSYEQYF. The CDR3 nucleotides are TGTGCCAGCAGCTTAAACAGGGGATCCTACGAGCAGTACTTC.

The gene calls are TRBV7-9 and TRBJ1-5; 7 nucleotides match TRBD1. Per the germline V gene, CDR1 is SEHNR and CDR2 is FQNEAQ (reference sequence). With 5 bases clipped from V and 0 bases from J, the junction kept 4 bases outside the gene matches. The CDR3 sequence is 15 residues long. The CDR3 loop is CASSQGGVSNQPQHF. The CDR3 bases are TGTGCCAGCAGCCAAGGGGGCGTTAGCAATCAGCCCCAGCATTTT.

CDR3 DNA sequence: TGTGCCAGCAGACTAGCGGGGTTTGGGGAGACCCAGTACTTC. It yields the protein CASRLAGFGETQYF. The chain uses TRBV12-3 or TRBV12-4 and TRBJ2-5; TRBD2 aligns across 10 bases. This CDR3 region has 14 residues. V was pared by 6 bases and J by 5 bases, with 6 bases of the junction left unmatched.

The chain employs TRBV28 and TRBJ2-5; TRBD2 aligns across 8 bases. The CDR3 spans 15 residues. The V gene end was trimmed by 6 bases and the J gene end by 4 bases; junction bases not matched to a gene: 10. Germline-derived CDR1 and CDR2 are MDHEN and SYDVKM. CDR3: CASRPGSGGIETQYF. CDR3 in DNA: TGTGCCAGCAGACCGGGGAGCGGGGGAATAGAGACCCAGTACTTC. Full variable domain (missing parts from reference TRBV28 and TRBJ2-5): DVKVTQSSRYLVKRTGEKVFLECVQDMDHENMFWYRQDPGLGLRLIYFSYDVKMKEKGDIPEGYSVSREKKERFSLILESASTNQTSMYLCASRPGSGGIETQYFGPGTRLLVL.

The chain uses TRBV7-9 and TRBJ1-1; the D gene is possibly TRBD1 (5 bases). Germline V gene sequence: CDR1 SEHNR, CDR2 FQNEAQ (reference sequence). The CDR3 extends over 14 amino acids. The V end lost 3 bases, the J end lost 6 bases, and 14 bases lay between the germline ends. The CDR3 DNA reads TGTGCCAGCAGCTTGGGGGGGGTACACGCTGAAGCTTTCTTT. Residues: CASSLGGVHAEAFF.

The chain is built from TRBV6-2 or TRBV6-3 and TRBJ1-2, with D maybe TRBD1 (5 bases). Germline CDR1 and CDR2: MNHEY and SVGEGT. The CDR3 length is 15 residues. V was pared by 0 bases and J by 6 bases, with 14 bases between. This CDR3 is CASSYSGRKVDGYTF. CDR3 in DNA: TGTGCCAGCAGTTACTCGGGGCGGAAAGTGGATGGCTACACCTTC.

The chain uses TRBV6-1 and TRBJ1-1; D possibly corresponds to TRBD1 (5 bases). Germline-derived CDR1 and CDR2 are MNHNS and SASEGT. The CDR3 spans 17 residues. V shed 1 base and J shed 0 bases, with 15 bases lying between them. The CDR3 DNA sequence: TGTGCCAGCAGTGAAGGGCTCAGAGGGGCCCTGAACACTGAAGCTTTCTTT. As protein: CASSEGLRGALNTEAFF.

The chain links TRBV20-1 to TRBJ1-5; D is possibly TRBD1 (6 bases). Germline values: CDR1 DFQATT, CDR2 SNEGSKA (reference sequence). The V and J ends lost 5 bases and 3 bases respectively, with 20 bases between them. This CDR3 spans 16 amino acids. For the CDR3, the DNA is TGCAGTGCTCCCCCTATGGGGGCGTGGGACAATCAGCCCCAGCATTTT. This gives the protein CSAPPMGAWDNQPQHF.

V gene TRBV7-3 combines with J gene TRBJ1-4, with 7 positions matching TRBD1. CDR3 length equals 15 residues. The germline V gene has CDR1 SGHTA and CDR2 FQGTGA. J was trimmed by 8 bases and V by 5 bases; bases with no gene match: 11. CDR3 in DNA: TGTGCCAGCAGCAGAGGGACAGCTGCTTGGGAAAAACTGTTTTTT. This encodes CASSRGTAAWEKLFF.